A selection of T cell receptor beta chains follows, all from one sample in a study of blood T cell repertoires in COVID-19. TCRdb keeps only in-frame clones here, not all; method: immunoSEQ multiplex PCR. Of over 60,000 clones listed, about nine tenths were seen once; the top ten hold around 0.52%. The sequencing sample was made of peripheral blood. These receptors were taken from a man in his fifties or sixties with COVID-19, enrolled during active disease. Both conserved end residues are part of each CDR3. Each record gives: J gene, V gene, D gene, clone size, CDR3 protein, CDR3 DNA. D genes are given only for firm matches. The size field is filled for only some rows; it gives once, few, many or a size class.

TRBJ2-7 | TRBV19 | TRBD1 | - | CASSMGAGGLEEQYF | TGTGCCAGTAGTATGGGGGCAGGGGGTTTGGAGGAGCAGTACTTC
TRBJ1-3 | TRBV7-9 | - | - | CASRPGWSSGNTIYF | TGTGCCAGCAGACCCGGATGGAGCTCTGGAAACACCATATATTTT
TRBJ1-5 | TRBV4-2 | - | - | CASSQDRGWQPQHF | TGTGCCAGCAGCCAAGATCGGGGGTGGCAGCCCCAGCATTTT
TRBJ2-7 | TRBV27 | - | - | CARFLPNGYEQYF | TGTGCCCGATTTTTACCCAACGGCTACGAGCAGTACTTC
TRBJ1-2 | TRBV18 | - | - | CASSPTPGRKNYGYTF | TGTGCCAGCTCTCCTACACCCGGGAGAAAAAACTATGGCTACACCTTC
TRBJ2-3 | TRBV5-6 | TRBD2 | - | CASSLGLAASTDTQYF | TGTGCCAGCAGCTTGGGACTAGCGGCTAGCACAGATACGCAGTATTTT
TRBJ1-1 | TRBV10-3 | - | - | CAISSRQENTEAFF | TGTGCCATCAGTTCGAGACAGGAGAACACTGAAGCTTTCTTT
TRBJ1-3 | TRBV4-3 | TRBD1 | - | CASSQARTGRFGNTIYF | TGCGCCAGCAGCCAAGCGAGGACAGGGCGGTTCGGAAACACCATATATTTT
TRBJ2-5 | TRBV9 | TRBD2 | - | CASSLTSGYQETQYF | TGTGCCAGCAGCCTAACTAGCGGATACCAAGAGACCCAGTACTTC
TRBJ1-2 | TRBV5-4 | - | - | CASSPGLGESYGYTF | TGTGCCAGCAGCCCGGGACTGGGGGAATCCTATGGCTACACCTTC
TRBJ1-1 | TRBV24-1 | - | few | CATSDRTNEAFF | TGTGCCACCAGTGACCGGACAAATGAAGCTTTCTTT